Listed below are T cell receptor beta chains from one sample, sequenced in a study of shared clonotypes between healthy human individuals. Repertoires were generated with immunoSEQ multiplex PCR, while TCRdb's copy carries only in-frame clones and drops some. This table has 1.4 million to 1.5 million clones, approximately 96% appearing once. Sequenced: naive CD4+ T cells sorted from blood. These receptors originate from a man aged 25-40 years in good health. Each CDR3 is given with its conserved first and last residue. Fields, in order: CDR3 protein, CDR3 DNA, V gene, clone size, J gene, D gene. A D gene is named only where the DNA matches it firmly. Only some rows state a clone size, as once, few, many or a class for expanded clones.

CASSAPFGTAYEQYF TGTGCCAGCAGCGCCCCCTTCGGGACAGCATACGAGCAGTACTTC TRBV7-8 NA TRBJ2-7 TRBD1
CASSGDSQETQYF TGCGCCAGCAGCGGTGACAGTCAAGAGACCCAGTACTTC TRBV5-1 NA TRBJ2-5 NA
CASSVGGNRHEQYF TGTGCCAGCAGCGTCGGAGGGAACCGACACGAGCAGTACTTC TRBV9 NA TRBJ2-7 NA
CASSDITRGSYEQYF TGCGCCAGCAGTGATATAACGAGGGGCTCCTACGAGCAGTACTTC TRBV10-2 NA TRBJ2-7 NA
CASTRNSDYEQYF TGTGCCAGCACGAGGAATTCGGACTACGAGCAGTACTTC TRBV6-6 NA TRBJ2-7 NA
CASSLELFGRSSYEQYF TGCGCCAGCAGCTTGGAACTTTTCGGACGCAGCTCCTACGAGCAGTACTTC TRBV5-1 NA TRBJ2-7 NA
CASSPTGRDEQFF TGCGCCAGCAGCCCGACAGGGCGGGATGAGCAGTTCTTC TRBV4-3 NA TRBJ2-1 TRBD1
CASSETEWNTDTQYF TGTGCCAGCAGTGAAACAGAGTGGAACACAGATACGCAGTATTTT TRBV25-1 NA TRBJ2-3 NA
CATSIMTAQETQYF TGTGCCACCAGCATTATGACAGCTCAAGAGACCCAGTACTTC TRBV15 NA TRBJ2-5 NA
CASSQYLSNEQFF TGTGCCAGCAGCCAATATCTCTCCAATGAGCAGTTCTTC TRBV7-2 NA TRBJ2-1 NA
CASSLKRVGYNEQFF TGTGCCAGCAGCTTAAAACGGGTTGGTTACAATGAGCAGTTCTTC TRBV7-8 NA TRBJ2-1 NA
CASSLRIEASYTQYF TGTGCCAGCAGCTTACGAATAGAGGCTAGCTATACGCAGTATTTT TRBV7-2 NA TRBJ2-3 NA
CASSPTPDKINEQFF TGTGCCAGCAGCCCCACTCCAGACAAAATCAATGAGCAGTTCTTC TRBV7-7 NA TRBJ2-1 NA
CASSREDMGGNEQFF TGTGCCAGCAGCCGCGAGGACATGGGGGGGAATGAGCAGTTCTTC TRBV5-6 NA TRBJ2-1 TRBD2
CAWSRLAGAGELFF TGTGCCTGGAGTCGACTAGCGGGAGCCGGGGAGCTGTTTTTT TRBV30 NA TRBJ2-2 TRBD2
CASSLTGTGVNEQFF TGCGCCAGCAGCCTGACCGGGACAGGGGTCAATGAGCAGTTCTTC TRBV5-1 NA TRBJ2-1 TRBD1
CASTVGVDNEQFF TGTGCCAGCACGGTGGGAGTAGACAATGAGCAGTTCTTC TRBV28 NA TRBJ2-1 NA
CASSKIGAYNQPQHF TGTGCCAGTAGTAAAATAGGGGCCTACAATCAGCCCCAGCATTTT TRBV19 NA TRBJ1-5 NA
CASSPVAGADTQYF TGTGCCAGCTCACCAGTAGCGGGAGCAGATACGCAGTATTTT TRBV18 NA TRBJ2-3 TRBD2
CSVEVGWKSSYEQYF TGCAGCGTTGAAGTGGGCTGGAAAAGCTCCTACGAGCAGTACTTC TRBV29-1 NA TRBJ2-7 NA
CASRGDRFPYEQYF TGTGCCAGCAGGGGGGACAGGTTCCCCTACGAGCAGTACTTC TRBV28 NA TRBJ2-7 TRBD1
CASSLVAGVGNEQFF TGTGCCAGCAGCTTAGTAGCGGGAGTAGGTAATGAGCAGTTCTTC TRBV7-2 NA TRBJ2-1 TRBD2
CASSFEGTYGYTF TGTGCCAGCAGCTTTGAGGGGACCTATGGCTACACCTTC TRBV7-9 NA TRBJ1-2 NA
CASSPAPAQMNTEAFF TGTGCCAGCTCACCGGCCCCTGCACAAATGAACACTGAAGCTTTCTTT TRBV18 NA TRBJ1-1 NA
CASRKGGVNGYTF TGTGCCAGTCGAAAGGGGGGTGTAAATGGCTACACCTTC TRBV19 NA TRBJ1-2 NA
CASSAPLVGISNEQFF TGTGCCAGCAGCGCGCCTCTAGTTGGAATTTCCAATGAGCAGTTCTTC TRBV11-2 NA TRBJ2-1 NA
CASGGVSGNTIYF TGCGCCAGCGGGGGGGTGTCTGGAAACACCATATATTTT TRBV10-2 NA TRBJ1-3 NA
CASSSPNTEAFF TGTGCCAGCAGCTCGCCGAACACTGAAGCTTTCTTT TRBV5-5 few TRBJ1-1 NA
CASRHMLPGRFYEQYF TGTGCCAGCAGACATATGCTCCCGGGACGGTTCTACGAGCAGTACTTC TRBV28 NA TRBJ2-7 NA
CASSPQASTDTQYF TGTGCCAGCTCACCGCAGGCCAGCACAGATACGCAGTATTTT TRBV18 NA TRBJ2-3 NA
CASSVGGVWTDTQYF TGTGCCAGCAGCGTGGGAGGGGTATGGACAGATACGCAGTATTTT TRBV9 NA TRBJ2-3 TRBD2
CASRSTGGNQPQHF TGTGCCAGTAGGAGTACAGGGGGCAATCAGCCCCAGCATTTT TRBV19 NA TRBJ1-5 TRBD1
CASSPPGQAGNTIYF TGTGCCAGCTCACCACCGGGACAGGCTGGAAACACCATATATTTT TRBV18 NA TRBJ1-3 TRBD1
CAISEGGLAGEANEQFF TGTGCCATCAGTGAGGGGGGACTAGCGGGAGAGGCCAATGAGCAGTTCTTC TRBV10-3 NA TRBJ2-1 TRBD2
CASTWAGQPQHF TGTGCCAGTACCTGGGCGGGTCAGCCCCAGCATTTT TRBV19 NA TRBJ1-5 NA
CASSSLGSPDYNEQFF TGTGCCAGCAGTTCCCTCGGCAGCCCAGATTACAATGAGCAGTTCTTC TRBV28 NA TRBJ2-1 NA
CASRDMTYEQYF TGTGCCAGCAGGGACATGACCTACGAGCAGTACTTC TRBV28 NA TRBJ2-7 NA
CASSLKTSGIYNEQFF TGTGCCAGCAGCTTAAAGACTAGCGGGATCTACAATGAGCAGTTCTTC TRBV7-2 NA TRBJ2-1 TRBD2
CSVASAGGPHEQYF TGCAGCGTGGCGTCGGCGGGAGGGCCGCACGAGCAGTACTTC TRBV29-1 NA TRBJ2-7 TRBD2
CASSIARTYEQYF TGTGCCAGTAGTATTGCGCGGACCTACGAGCAGTACTTC TRBV19 once TRBJ2-7 NA
CASTKRAVTGAGNTIYF TGTGCCAGCACCAAACGAGCGGTGACAGGGGCTGGAAACACCATATATTTT TRBV7-8 NA TRBJ1-3 TRBD1
CSASSTDTQYF TGCAGTGCTTCCTCCACAGATACGCAGTATTTT TRBV20-1 NA TRBJ2-3 NA
CASSQGVYSNQPQHF TGTGCCAGCAGCCAAGGGGTATATAGCAATCAGCCCCAGCATTTT TRBV4-2 NA TRBJ1-5 NA
CASSFGGLSSYNEQFF TGTGCCAGCAGCTTCGGGGGGCTAAGCTCCTACAATGAGCAGTTCTTC TRBV5-5 NA TRBJ2-1 NA
CAISIRTSGTIYEQYF TGTGCCATCAGTATCCGGACTAGCGGGACGATTTACGAGCAGTACTTC TRBV10-3 NA TRBJ2-7 TRBD2
CASSPTGTTEQYF TGCGCCAGCAGCCCTACAGGGACCACCGAGCAGTACTTC TRBV5-1 few TRBJ2-7 NA
CASSSTNRLSGNTIYF TGTGCCAGCAGTTCCACTAACAGGCTATCTGGAAACACCATATATTTT TRBV6-5 NA TRBJ1-3 NA
CASSPQDRVGGKLFF TGTGCCAGCAGTCCCCAGGACAGGGTGGGGGGAAAACTGTTTTTT TRBV28 NA TRBJ1-4 TRBD1
CASSQVPGPNTEAFF TGCGCCAGCAGCCAAGTCCCGGGCCCCAACACTGAAGCTTTCTTT TRBV4-3 NA TRBJ1-1 NA
CASSDSTSWGIWELFF TGTGCCAGCAGTGACTCGACTAGCTGGGGAATCTGGGAGCTGTTTTTT TRBV6-4 NA TRBJ2-2 TRBD2
CASSERERRFF TGTGCCAGCAGTGAGCGGGAGAGGCGGTTCTTC TRBV2 NA TRBJ2-1 TRBD2
CASSESGGRQTQYF TGCGCCAGCAGTGAGTCGGGGGGAAGGCAGACCCAGTACTTC TRBV10-1 NA TRBJ2-5 NA
CASSLAVYNEQFF TGTGCCAGCAGCCTAGCGGTCTACAATGAGCAGTTCTTC TRBV2 once TRBJ2-1 TRBD2
CSVGLAAYEQYF TGCAGCGTTGGCCTAGCGGCCTACGAGCAGTACTTC TRBV29-1 NA TRBJ2-7 TRBD2